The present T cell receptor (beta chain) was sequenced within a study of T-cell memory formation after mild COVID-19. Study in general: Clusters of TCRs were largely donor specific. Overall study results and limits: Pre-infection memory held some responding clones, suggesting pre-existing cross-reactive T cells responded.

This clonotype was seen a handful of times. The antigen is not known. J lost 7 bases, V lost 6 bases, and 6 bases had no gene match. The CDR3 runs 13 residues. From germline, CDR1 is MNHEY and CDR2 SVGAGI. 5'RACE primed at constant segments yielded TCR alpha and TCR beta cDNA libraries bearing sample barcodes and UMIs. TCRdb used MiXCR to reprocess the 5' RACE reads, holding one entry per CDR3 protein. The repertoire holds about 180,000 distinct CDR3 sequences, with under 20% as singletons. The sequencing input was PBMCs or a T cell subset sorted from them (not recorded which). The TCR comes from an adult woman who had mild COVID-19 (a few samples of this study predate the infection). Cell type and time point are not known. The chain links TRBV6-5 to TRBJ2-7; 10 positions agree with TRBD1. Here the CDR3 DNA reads TGTGCCAGCAGGTCTCCGGGACAGGGGGAGCAGTACTTC. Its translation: CASRSPGQGEQYF.